The clone carrying this TCR beta chain has just a few counts. This sample was included in a study of tissue T cells after allogeneic stem cell transplantation. The ends were cut back, 2 bases at V and 9 bases at J, with 17 bases in the middle. This CDR3 region has 16 residues. Germline-derived CDR1 and CDR2 are MNHNY and SVGAGI (reference sequence). Produced via immunoSEQ multiplex PCR; TCRdb's table is partial and in-frame only. Among about 9,900 clones, about 61% were seen once, and the ten largest hold about 20%. This chain connects TRBV6-6 to TRBJ1-6; weak D call: TRBD1 (5 bases). The sequenced sample was tissue from the jejunum, obtained at autopsy. The TCR sequence derives from a female donor at least 60 years old with lung cancer. CDR3 protein: CASSYRLAQGGSPLHF. The CDR3 DNA is TGTGCCAGCAGTTACAGGTTGGCGCAGGGCGGTTCACCCCTCCACTTT.